The sequence of this T cell receptor (beta chain) was determined in a study of control samples from healthy donors and cancer patients. Germline V gives CDR1 LGHDT, CDR2 YNNKEL (reference sequence). CDR3 length equals 17 residues. V gave up 1 base and J gave up 1 base, with 14 bases separating them. Sequenced by immunoSEQ multiplex PCR; TCRdb stores in-frame clones only, minus some. The sample lists tens of thousands of clones; 89% were seen once. The sequence was obtained from a man aged 45-65 years in good health. This chain connects TRBV3-1 (or the pseudogene TRBV3-2) to TRBJ1-5; possible D gene TRBD1, 5 bases. The sequenced material came from blood. This chain's CDR3 is CASSQGFGGTSNQPQHF. The CDR3 DNA follows: TGTGCCAGCAGCCAAGGATTTGGGGGGACGAGCAATCAGCCCCAGCATTTT.